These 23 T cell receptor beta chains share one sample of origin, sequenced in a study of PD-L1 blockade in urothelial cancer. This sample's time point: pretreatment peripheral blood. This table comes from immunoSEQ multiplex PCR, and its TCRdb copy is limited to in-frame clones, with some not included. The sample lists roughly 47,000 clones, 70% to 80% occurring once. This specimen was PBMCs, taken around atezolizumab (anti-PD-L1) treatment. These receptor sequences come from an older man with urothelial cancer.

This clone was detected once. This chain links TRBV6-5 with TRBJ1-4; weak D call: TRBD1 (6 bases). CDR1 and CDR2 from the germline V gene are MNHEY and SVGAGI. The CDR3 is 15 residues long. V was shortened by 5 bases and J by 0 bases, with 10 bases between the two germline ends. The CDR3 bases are TGTGCCAGCAGTAGACAGGCCACAACTAATGAAAAACTGTTTTTT. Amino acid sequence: CASSRQATTNEKLFF.

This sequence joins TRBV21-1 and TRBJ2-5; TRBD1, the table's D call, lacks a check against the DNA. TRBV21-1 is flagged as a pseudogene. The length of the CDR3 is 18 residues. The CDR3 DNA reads TGTGCCAGCAGCACTCATCGCCGGGACAGGGTTTCTGGAGAGACCCAGTACTTC. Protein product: CASSTHRRDRVSGETQYF.

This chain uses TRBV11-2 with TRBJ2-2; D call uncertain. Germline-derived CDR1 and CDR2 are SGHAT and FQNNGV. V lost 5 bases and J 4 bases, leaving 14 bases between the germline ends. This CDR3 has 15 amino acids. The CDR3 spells CASSPFGDGTGELFF. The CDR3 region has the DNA TGTGCCAGCAGCCCGTTCGGAGATGGCACCGGGGAGCTGTTTTTT.

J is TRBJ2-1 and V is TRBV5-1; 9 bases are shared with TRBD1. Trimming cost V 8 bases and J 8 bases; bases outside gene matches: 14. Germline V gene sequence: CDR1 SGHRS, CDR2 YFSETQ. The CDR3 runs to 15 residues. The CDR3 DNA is TGCGCCAGTTTCACCCCGGGACAGGGAATGGATGAGCAGTTCTTC. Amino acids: CASFTPGQGMDEQFF.

CDR3 in amino acids: CASSLDSSSYNEQFF. CDR3 in DNA: TGTGCCAGTAGTCTCGACAGTAGCTCCTACAATGAGCAGTTCTTC. The chain combines TRBV19 with TRBJ2-1, with TRBD1 as a possible D gene (5 bases). From germline, CDR1 is LNHDA and CDR2 SQIVND (reference sequence). The CDR3 is made up of 15 amino acids. Trimming stripped 5 bases from V and 0 bases from J, with 11 bases between.

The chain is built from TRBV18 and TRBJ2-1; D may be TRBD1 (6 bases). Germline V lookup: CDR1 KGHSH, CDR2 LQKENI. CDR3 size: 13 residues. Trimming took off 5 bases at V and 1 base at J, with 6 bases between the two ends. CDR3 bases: TGTGCCAGCTCAGACAGGTCCTACAATGAGCAGTTCTTC. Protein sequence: CASSDRSYNEQFF.

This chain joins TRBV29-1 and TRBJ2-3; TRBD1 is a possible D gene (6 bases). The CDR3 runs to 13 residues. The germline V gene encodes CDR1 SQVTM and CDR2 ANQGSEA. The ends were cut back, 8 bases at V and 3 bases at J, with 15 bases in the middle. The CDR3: CSLGQVGTDTQYF. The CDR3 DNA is TGCAGCTTGGGACAAGTGGGGACAGATACGCAGTATTTT.

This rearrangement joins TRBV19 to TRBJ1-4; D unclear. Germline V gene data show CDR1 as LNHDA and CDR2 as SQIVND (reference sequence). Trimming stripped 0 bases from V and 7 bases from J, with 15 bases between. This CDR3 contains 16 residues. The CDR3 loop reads CASSIDLLAGSEKLFF. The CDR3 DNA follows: TGTGCCAGTAGTATAGATCTATTGGCGGGGAGTGAAAAACTGTTTTTT.

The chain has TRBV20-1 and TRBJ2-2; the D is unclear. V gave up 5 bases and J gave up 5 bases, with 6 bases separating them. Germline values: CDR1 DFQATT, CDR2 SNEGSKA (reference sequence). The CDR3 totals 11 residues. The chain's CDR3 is CSARLTGELFF. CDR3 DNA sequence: TGCAGTGCTCGGTTGACCGGGGAGCTGTTTTTT.

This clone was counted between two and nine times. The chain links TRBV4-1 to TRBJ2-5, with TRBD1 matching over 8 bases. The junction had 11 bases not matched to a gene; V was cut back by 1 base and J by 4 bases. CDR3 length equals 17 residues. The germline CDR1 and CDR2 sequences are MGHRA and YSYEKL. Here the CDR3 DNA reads TGCGCCAGCAGCCAAGGTTATCCCAGGGGGCACGCAGAGACCCAGTACTTC. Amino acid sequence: CASSQGYPRGHAETQYF.

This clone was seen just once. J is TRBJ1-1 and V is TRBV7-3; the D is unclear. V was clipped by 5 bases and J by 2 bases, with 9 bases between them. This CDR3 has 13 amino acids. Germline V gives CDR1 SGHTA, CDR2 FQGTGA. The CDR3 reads CASSQSTNTEAFF. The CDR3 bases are TGTGCCAGCAGCCAATCGACTAACACTGAAGCTTTCTTT.

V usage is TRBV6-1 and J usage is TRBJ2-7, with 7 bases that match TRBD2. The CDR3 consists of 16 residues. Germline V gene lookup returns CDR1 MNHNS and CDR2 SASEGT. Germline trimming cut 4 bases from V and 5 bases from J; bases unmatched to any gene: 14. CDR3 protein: CASSALAAGEGNEQYF. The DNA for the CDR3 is TGTGCCAGCAGTGCCCTCGCGGCGGGAGAGGGCAACGAGCAGTACTTC.

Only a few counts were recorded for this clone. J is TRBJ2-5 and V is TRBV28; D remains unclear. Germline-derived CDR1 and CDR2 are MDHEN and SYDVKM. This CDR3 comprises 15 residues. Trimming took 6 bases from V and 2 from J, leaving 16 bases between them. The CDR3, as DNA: TGTGCCAGCAGCACTCCGCTATCTATTCAAGAGACCCAGTACTTC. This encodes CASSTPLSIQETQYF.

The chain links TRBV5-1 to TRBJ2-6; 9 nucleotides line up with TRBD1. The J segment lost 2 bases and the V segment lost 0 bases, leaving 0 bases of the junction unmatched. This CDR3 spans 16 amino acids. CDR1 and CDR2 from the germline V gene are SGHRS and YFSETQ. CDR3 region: CASSLGQGAGANVLTF. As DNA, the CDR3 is TGCGCCAGCAGCTTGGGACAGGGGGCTGGGGCCAACGTCCTGACTTTC.

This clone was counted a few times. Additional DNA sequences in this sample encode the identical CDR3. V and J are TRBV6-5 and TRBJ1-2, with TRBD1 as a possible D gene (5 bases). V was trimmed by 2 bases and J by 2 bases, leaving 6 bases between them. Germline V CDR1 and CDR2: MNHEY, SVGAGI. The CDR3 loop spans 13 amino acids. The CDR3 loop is CASSYQGNYGYTF. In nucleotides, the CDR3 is TGTGCCAGCAGTTACCAGGGCAACTATGGCTACACCTTC.

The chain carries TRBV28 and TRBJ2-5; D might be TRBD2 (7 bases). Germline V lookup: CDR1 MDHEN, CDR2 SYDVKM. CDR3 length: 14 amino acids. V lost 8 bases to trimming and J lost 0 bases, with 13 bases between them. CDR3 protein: CASRSGGNQETQYF. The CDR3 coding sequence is TGTGCCAGCCGGTCGGGGGGCAACCAAGAGACCCAGTACTTC.

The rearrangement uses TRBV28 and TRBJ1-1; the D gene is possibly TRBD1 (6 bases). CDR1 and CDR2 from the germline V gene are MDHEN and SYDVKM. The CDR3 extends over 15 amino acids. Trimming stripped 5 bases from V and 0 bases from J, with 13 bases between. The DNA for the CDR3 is TGTGCCAGCAGTCCCTCGACAGGCCTGAACACTGAAGCTTTCTTT. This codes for CASSPSTGLNTEAFF.

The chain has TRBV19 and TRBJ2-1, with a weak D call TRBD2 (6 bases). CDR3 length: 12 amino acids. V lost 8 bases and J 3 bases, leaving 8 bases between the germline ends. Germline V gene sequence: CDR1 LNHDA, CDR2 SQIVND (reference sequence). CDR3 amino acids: CASLDYYNEQFF. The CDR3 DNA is TGTGCCAGTCTGGACTACTACAATGAGCAGTTCTTC.

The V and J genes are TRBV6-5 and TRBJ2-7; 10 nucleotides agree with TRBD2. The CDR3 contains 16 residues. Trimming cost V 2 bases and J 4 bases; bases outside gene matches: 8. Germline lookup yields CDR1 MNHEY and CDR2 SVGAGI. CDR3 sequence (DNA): TGTGCCAGCAGTTACACCATTACTAGCGGGACTTACGAGCAGTACTTC. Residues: CASSYTITSGTYEQYF.

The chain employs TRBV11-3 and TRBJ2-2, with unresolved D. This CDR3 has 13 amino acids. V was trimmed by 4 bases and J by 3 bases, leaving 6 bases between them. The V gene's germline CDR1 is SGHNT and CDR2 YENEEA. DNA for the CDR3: TGTGCCAGCAGCTCTCACTACACCGGGGAGCTGTTTTTT. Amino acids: CASSSHYTGELFF.

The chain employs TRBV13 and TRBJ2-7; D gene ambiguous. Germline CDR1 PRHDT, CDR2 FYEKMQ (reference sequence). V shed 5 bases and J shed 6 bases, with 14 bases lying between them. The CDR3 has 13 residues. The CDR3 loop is CASSNDPQVEQYF. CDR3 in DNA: TGTGCCAGCAGCAACGACCCCCAGGTCGAGCAGTACTTC.

The CDR3: CASSHSSGTGEAFF. The DNA for the CDR3 is TGCGCCAGCAGCCACTCATCCGGGACAGGGGAAGCTTTCTTT. The genes are TRBV10-2 and TRBJ1-1, with 9 bases identical to TRBD1. V shed 6 bases, J shed 8 bases, and the junction held 10 bases outside the gene matches. The germline CDR1 and CDR2 sequences are WSHSY and SAAADI. CDR3 length equals 14 residues.

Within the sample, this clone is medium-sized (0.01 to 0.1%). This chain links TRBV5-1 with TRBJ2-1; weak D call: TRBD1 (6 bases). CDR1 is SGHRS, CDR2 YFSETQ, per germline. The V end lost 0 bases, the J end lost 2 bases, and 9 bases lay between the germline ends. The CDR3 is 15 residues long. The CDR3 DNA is TGCGCCAGCAGCTTGGGAACAGGGACCTACAATGAGCAGTTCTTC. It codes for CASSLGTGTYNEQFF.